Below are 24 T cell receptor beta chains sequenced from a single sample in a study of blood T cell repertoires in COVID-19. The data were produced by immunoSEQ multiplex PCR, yet TCRdb's version contains in-frame clones alone and is incomplete. The sample lists 100,000 to 150,000 clones, 75% to 90% seen once, with around a quarter in the top ten. The sample comprised peripheral blood. The receptors stem from a man between 70 and 80 years old with active or convalescent COVID-19.

This sequence joins TRBV11-2 and TRBJ2-5; 7 bases map to TRBD2. This CDR3 comprises 14 residues. The germline gives CDR1 SGHAT, CDR2 FQNNGV. Trimming removed 4 bases from V and 0 bases from J; junction bases left unmatched: 2. The CDR3 DNA reads as TGTGCCAGCAGCTCGGGACTAAACCAAGAGACCCAGTACTTC. This codes for CASSSGLNQETQYF.

The V call is TRBV19, the J call TRBJ1-6, with D possibly matching TRBD1 (5 bases). The CDR3 totals 15 residues. Germline lookup yields CDR1 LNHDA and CDR2 SQIVND (reference sequence). Trimming removed 10 bases at V and 2 bases at J, with 15 bases between. The CDR3 protein is CATRPMDTYNSPLHF. DNA for the CDR3: TGTGCCACTAGGCCTATGGACACCTATAATTCACCCCTCCACTTT.

The rearrangement joins TRBV28 to TRBJ1-1; 7 bases line up with TRBD1. The CDR3 has 14 residues. V shed 5 bases, J shed 4 bases, and the junction held 7 bases outside the gene matches. Germline V gives CDR1 MDHEN, CDR2 SYDVKM. The DNA of the CDR3 is TGTGCCAGCAGTCCCCACAGGGGACTCACTGAAGCTTTCTTT. Amino acids: CASSPHRGLTEAFF.

In DNA, the CDR3 is TGTGCCAGCAGAGAGATCGGTAGCTCCTACGAGCAGTACTTC. Translated: CASREIGSSYEQYF. The chain joins TRBV2 to TRBJ2-7, with no clear D. CDR3 length equals 14 residues. V was trimmed by 6 bases and J by 0 bases, leaving 12 bases between them. In germline, CDR1 is SNHLY, CDR2 FYNNEI.

The V and J genes are TRBV10-3 and TRBJ1-5; no clear D gene. Looked up from germline, CDR1 is ENHRY and CDR2 is SYGVKD. V lost 2 bases to trimming and J lost 0 bases, with 8 bases between them. This CDR3 spans 15 amino acids. The CDR3 spells CAISETDHSNQPQHF. Written as DNA, the CDR3 is TGTGCCATCAGTGAGACAGACCATAGCAATCAGCCCCAGCATTTT.

V usage is TRBV5-1 and J usage is TRBJ2-7, with 8 bases identical to TRBD1. V was pared by 4 bases and J by 1 base, with 4 bases of the junction left unmatched. The CDR3 consists of 14 residues. Germline CDR1 is SGHRS and CDR2 is YFSETQ. CDR3 sequence (DNA): TGCGCCAGCAGCCTAGGGGACAGGTCCTACGAGCAGTACTTC. It encodes CASSLGDRSYEQYF.

The chain carries TRBV19 and TRBJ2-7; possibly TRBD1 for D (6 bases). The CDR3 has 14 amino acids. Trimming took off 6 bases at V and 2 bases at J, with 14 bases between the two ends. Germline assignment: CDR1 LNHDA and CDR2 SQIVND (reference sequence). The CDR3 sequence is CASSPGTKTYEQYF. The CDR3 DNA reads TGTGCCAGTAGCCCCGGGACAAAGACCTACGAGCAGTACTTC.

This chain uses TRBV7-2 with TRBJ2-7, with D unresolved. The CDR3 extends over 15 amino acids. CDR1 is SGHTA, CDR2 FQGNSA, per germline. V was pared by 1 base and J by 0 bases, with 10 bases between. The CDR3 sequence is CASSLELLSSYEQYF. The CDR3 DNA follows: TGTGCCAGCAGCTTAGAACTCTTGTCCTCCTACGAGCAGTACTTC.

This sequence joins TRBV7-9 and TRBJ1-3; D might be TRBD1 (6 bases). The germline V and J ends were trimmed by 2 bases and 5 bases, with 16 bases remaining between them. The CDR3 has 16 residues. CDR1 and CDR2 (germline): SEHNR, FQNEAQ (reference sequence). The CDR3: CASSLTGRDKRNTIYF. CDR3 coding DNA: TGTGCCAGCAGCTTAACCGGCCGGGACAAGCGAAACACCATATATTTT.

This clone has a handful of counts. Other DNA sequences in the sample encode the same CDR3. V is TRBV6-6 and J is TRBJ1-1; D not certain. Germline V gene lookup returns CDR1 MNHNY and CDR2 SVGAGI (reference sequence). With 2 bases removed from V and 1 base from J, the gap between germline ends came to 8 bases. The CDR3 is made up of 14 amino acids. The CDR3 protein is CASSYPEENTEAFF. The CDR3 nucleotides read TGTGCCAGCAGTTACCCGGAGGAGAACACTGAAGCTTTCTTT.

This chain links TRBV2 with TRBJ1-2; no definite D call. Trimming took off 4 bases at V and 5 bases at J, with 5 bases between the two ends. This CDR3 region has 11 residues. Per germline, CDR1 SNHLY and CDR2 FYNNEI. The CDR3 DNA reads TGTGCCAGCAGTGCGGGATATGGCTACACCTTC. Amino acids: CASSAGYGYTF.

The rearrangement joins TRBV27 to TRBJ2-5; possible D gene TRBD2, 6 bases. The V end was cut by 6 bases, the J end by 2 bases, with 16 bases between. The CDR3 spans 15 residues. Germline V CDR1 and CDR2: MNHEY, SMNVEV (reference sequence). In DNA form, the CDR3 reads TGTGCCAGCAGCTCTGCGGGACCCAGGCAAGAGACCCAGTACTTC. It encodes CASSSAGPRQETQYF.

The CDR3 DNA sequence: TGCGCCAGCAGCATGGGAGGACTAGCGGGAGGATACAATGAGCAGTTCTTC. Amino acids: CASSMGGLAGGYNEQFF. This chain links TRBV5-1 with TRBJ2-1; 14 nucleotides match TRBD2. The CDR3 spans 17 residues. V was pared by 4 bases and J by 4 bases, with 7 bases of the junction left unmatched. The germline CDR1 and CDR2 sequences are SGHRS and YFSETQ.

The chain recombines TRBV11-2 with TRBJ1-4; D gene unclear. Germline loops: CDR1 SGHAT, CDR2 FQNNGV. The CDR3 totals 15 residues. Trimming left V 4 bases short and J 8 bases short, with 17 bases between. Written as DNA, the CDR3 is TGTGCCAGCAGCTACACACCCAACCCACTAGAAAAACTGTTTTTT. Translated: CASSYTPNPLEKLFF. Supplemented by reference TRBV11-2 and TRBJ1-4, the full variable domain reads EAGVAQSPRYKIIEKRQSVAFWCNPISGHATLYWYQQILGQGPKLLIQFQNNGVVDDSQLPKDRFSAERLKGVDSTLKIQPAKLEDSAVYLCASSYTPNPLEKLFFGSGTQLSVL.

The J gene is TRBJ2-1, the V gene TRBV28; TRBD2 matches 13 bases. The CDR3 covers 15 residues. The V segment lost 6 bases and the J segment 8 bases; nucleotides outside the gene matches: 7. Per the germline V gene, CDR1 is MDHEN and CDR2 is SYDVKM. CDR3 sequence: CASRLAGGPNHEQFF. As DNA, the CDR3 is TGTGCCAGCAGACTAGCGGGAGGGCCTAACCATGAGCAGTTCTTC.

The chain recombines TRBV5-8 with TRBJ2-3, with a weak D call TRBD2 (6 bases). This CDR3 is built from 17 residues. Trimming pared 3 bases from V and 3 bases from J, leaving 20 bases between. CDR1 and CDR2 (germline): SGHTS, YDEGEE. The CDR3 region is CASSSPAGGKITDTQYF. The CDR3 DNA reads as TGTGCCAGCAGCTCACCAGCGGGCGGGAAGATAACAGATACGCAGTATTTT.

The CDR3 is CASSPRTSGRSETQYF. The CDR3 DNA reads as TGCGCCAGCAGCCCCCGGACTAGCGGGAGGAGCGAGACCCAGTACTTC. The V call is TRBV5-1, the J call TRBJ2-5, with 14 bases matching TRBD2. This CDR3 contains 16 residues. V gave up 4 bases and J gave up 5 bases; unmatched junction bases: 7. The V gene's germline CDR1 is SGHRS and CDR2 YFSETQ.

The rearrangement uses TRBV28 and TRBJ2-7, with D perhaps matching TRBD1 (5 bases). The V gene's germline CDR1 is MDHEN and CDR2 SYDVKM. The CDR3 spans 15 residues. The V and J ends lost 5 bases and 0 bases respectively, with 14 bases between them. As DNA, the CDR3 is TGTGCCAGCAGTCCCCAGGGCGGATTCTCCTACGAGCAGTACTTC. This codes for CASSPQGGFSYEQYF.

This chain joins TRBV12-3 or TRBV12-4 and TRBJ1-4; D gene ambiguous. The CDR3 sequence is 13 residues long. V was trimmed by 8 bases and J by 4 bases, leaving 11 bases between them. This CDR3 reads CASGPEGNEKLFF. Written as DNA, the CDR3 is TGTGCCAGCGGCCCGGAGGGTAATGAAAAACTGTTTTTT.

V gene TRBV6-1 combines with J gene TRBJ2-7; 8 bases line up with TRBD1. The CDR3 consists of 14 residues. V lost 3 bases, J lost 0 bases, and 1 base stayed unmatched. From germline, CDR1 is MNHNS and CDR2 SASEGT. The CDR3 sequence: CASSEGQVSYEQYF. CDR3 DNA: TGTGCCAGCAGTGAGGGACAGGTCTCCTACGAGCAGTACTTC.

The CDR3 DNA is TGTGCCAGTAGTCTGCGACAGGTCCGGGGACCACCCCTCCACTTT. Protein product: CASSLRQVRGPPLHF. The chain links TRBV19 to TRBJ1-6; perhaps TRBD1 as D (6 bases). CDR1 and CDR2 (germline): LNHDA, SQIVND (reference sequence). The CDR3 extends over 15 amino acids. Trimming cost V 5 bases and J 11 bases, with 19 bases left between them. The full variable domain, its missing parts supplied by reference TRBV19 and TRBJ1-6, is DGGITQSPKYLFRKEGQNVTLSCEQNLNHDAMYWYRQDPGQGLRLIYYSQIVNDFQKGDIAEGYSVSREKKESFPLTVTSAQKNPTAFYLCASSLRQVRGPPLHFGNGTRLTVT.

This clone has a handful of counts. This sequence joins TRBV7-9 and TRBJ1-4; TRBD1 matches 7 bases. The V gene's germline CDR1 is SEHNR and CDR2 FQNEAQ (reference sequence). V was clipped by 5 bases and J by 0 bases; unmatched bases: 6. The CDR3 spans 16 residues. The CDR3 DNA sequence: TGTGCCAGCAGCGTTGGGACAGCGACAACTAATGAAAAACTGTTTTTT. Amino acids: CASSVGTATTNEKLFF.

The rearrangement joins TRBV10-3 to TRBJ2-7, with 9 bases matching TRBD1. V lost 1 base and J lost 5; bases outside the gene matches: 9. Per the germline V gene, CDR1 is ENHRY and CDR2 is SYGVKD. CDR3 length equals 16 residues. DNA for the CDR3: TGTGCCATCAGTGAGTTTTCCGGGACAGGGTCAGACGAGCAGTACTTC. The encoded protein is CAISEFSGTGSDEQYF.

The chain joins TRBV24-1 to TRBJ1-1, with TRBD1 as a possible D gene (6 bases). In germline, CDR1 is KGHDR, CDR2 SFDVKD. The CDR3 length is 14 residues. V lost 7 bases, J lost 4 bases, and 15 bases lay in between. The CDR3 here is CATRQTGWGTEAFF. The CDR3 coding sequence is TGTGCCACCAGACAGACAGGCTGGGGCACTGAAGCTTTCTTT.